This passage covers 3 T cell receptor beta chains from one sample sequenced in a study of T cell responses to AZD1222 COVID-19 vaccine. Profiling relied on immunoSEQ multiplex PCR, and the TCRdb table lists in-frame clones only, not all of them. This table holds around 78,000 clones, 88% found once. The sequences come from peripheral blood, collected on day 0 of MenACWY control vaccination. These receptors all stem from an adult in good health.

This clone showed up just once. The chain recombines TRBV6-2 or TRBV6-3 with TRBJ2-7, with a weak D call TRBD2 (6 bases). From germline, CDR1 is MNHEY and CDR2 SVGEGT. This CDR3 spans 18 amino acids. Trimming took 4 bases from V and 1 from J, leaving 23 bases between them. CDR3: CASSSPIVSSGFSYEQYF. In nucleotides, the CDR3 is TGTGCCAGCAGTTCTCCTATAGTTAGTAGCGGCTTTTCCTACGAGCAGTACTTC.

This chain uses TRBV3-1 (or the pseudogene TRBV3-2) with TRBJ1-2; D ambiguous. CDR1 is LGHDT, CDR2 YNNKEL, per germline (reference sequence). The CDR3 length is 12 residues. V shed 3 bases and J shed 7 bases, with 9 bases lying between them. The CDR3 DNA reads as TGTGCCAGCAGCCAGTCAAGGGTTGGCTACACCTTC. Its translation: CASSQSRVGYTF.

This chain connects TRBV28 to TRBJ1-1; D gene ambiguous. V was trimmed by 4 bases and J by 6 bases, leaving 18 bases between them. The germline V gene has CDR1 MDHEN and CDR2 SYDVKM. The CDR3 loop spans 15 amino acids. As DNA, the CDR3 is TGTGCCAGCAGTTCCGCCGCGGCGGGGAATCCTGAAGCTTTCTTT. Amino acid sequence: CASSSAAAGNPEAFF.